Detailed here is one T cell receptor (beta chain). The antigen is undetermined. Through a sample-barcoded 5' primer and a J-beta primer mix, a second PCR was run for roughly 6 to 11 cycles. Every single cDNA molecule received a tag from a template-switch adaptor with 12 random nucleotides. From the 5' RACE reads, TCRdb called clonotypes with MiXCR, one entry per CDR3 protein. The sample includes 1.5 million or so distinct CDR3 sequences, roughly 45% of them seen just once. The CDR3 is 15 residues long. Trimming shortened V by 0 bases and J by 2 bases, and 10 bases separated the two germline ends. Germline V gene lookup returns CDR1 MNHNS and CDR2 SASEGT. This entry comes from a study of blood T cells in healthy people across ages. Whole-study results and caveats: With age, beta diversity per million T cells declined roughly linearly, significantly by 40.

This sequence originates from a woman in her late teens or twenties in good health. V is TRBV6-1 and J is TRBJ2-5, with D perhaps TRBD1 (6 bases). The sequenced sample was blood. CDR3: CASSEARGGQETQYF. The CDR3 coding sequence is TGTGCCAGCAGTGAAGCGCGAGGGGGACAAGAGACCCAGTACTTC.